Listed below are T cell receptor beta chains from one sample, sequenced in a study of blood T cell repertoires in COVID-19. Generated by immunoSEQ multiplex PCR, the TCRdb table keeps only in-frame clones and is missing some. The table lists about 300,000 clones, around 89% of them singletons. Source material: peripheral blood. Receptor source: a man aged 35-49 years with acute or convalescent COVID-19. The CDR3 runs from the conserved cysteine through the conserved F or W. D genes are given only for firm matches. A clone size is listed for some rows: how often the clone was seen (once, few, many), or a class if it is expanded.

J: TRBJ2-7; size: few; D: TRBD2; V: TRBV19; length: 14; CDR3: CASSLAGTSYEQYF; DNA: TGTGCCAGTTCACTAGCGGGGACCTCCTACGAGCAGTACTTC
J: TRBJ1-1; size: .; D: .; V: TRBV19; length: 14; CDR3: CASSITGIYTEAFF; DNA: TGTGCCAGTAGTATAACCGGGATTTACACTGAAGCTTTCTTT
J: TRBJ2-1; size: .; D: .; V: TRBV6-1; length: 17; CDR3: CASSETTLSPGYNEQFF; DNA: TGTGCCAGCAGTGAAACCACGCTGAGCCCGGGTTACAATGAGCAGTTCTTC
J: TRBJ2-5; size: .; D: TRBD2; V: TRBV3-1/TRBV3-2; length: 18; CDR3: CASSQAGLAGGHKETQYF; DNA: TGTGCCAGCAGCCAGGCGGGACTAGCGGGGGGTCATAAAGAGACCCAGTACTTC
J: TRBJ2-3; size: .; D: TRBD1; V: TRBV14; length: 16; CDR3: CASGPQGSGSTDTQYF; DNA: TGTGCCAGCGGCCCACAGGGGAGCGGAAGCACAGATACGCAGTATTTT
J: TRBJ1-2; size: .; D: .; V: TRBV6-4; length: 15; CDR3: CASSDSPGLGYGYTF; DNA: TGTGCCAGCAGTGACTCGCCAGGTTTGGGCTATGGCTACACCTTC
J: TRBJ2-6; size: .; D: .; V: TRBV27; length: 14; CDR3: CASSLGPGANVLTF; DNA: TGTGCCAGCAGTTTAGGCCCTGGGGCCAACGTCCTGACTTTC
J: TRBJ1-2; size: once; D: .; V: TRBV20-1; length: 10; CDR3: CSADSNGYTF; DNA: TGCAGTGCGGACAGTAATGGCTACACCTTC
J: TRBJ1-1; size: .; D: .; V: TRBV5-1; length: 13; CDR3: CASSFGSLNEAFF; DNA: TGCGCCAGCAGCTTCGGTTCCCTTAATGAAGCTTTCTTT
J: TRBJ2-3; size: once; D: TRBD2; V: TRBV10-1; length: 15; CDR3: CASSESGGITDTQYF; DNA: TGCGCCAGCAGTGAGTCCGGGGGGATCACAGATACGCAGTATTTT
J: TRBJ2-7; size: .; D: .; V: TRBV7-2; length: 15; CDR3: CASSLAGQGGHEQYF; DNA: TGTGCCAGCAGCTTAGCAGGGCAGGGGGGCCACGAGCAGTACTTC
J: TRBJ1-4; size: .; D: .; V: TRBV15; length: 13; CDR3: CATSREGRRDRFF; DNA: TGTGCCACCAGCAGAGAGGGGCGAAGGGATCGGTTTTTT
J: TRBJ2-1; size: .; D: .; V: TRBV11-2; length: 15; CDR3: CASSLGGTDYNEQFF; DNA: TGTGCCAGCAGCTTGGGAGGCACAGATTACAATGAGCAGTTCTTC
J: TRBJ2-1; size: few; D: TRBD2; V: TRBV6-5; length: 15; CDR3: CASTGTSGLYNEQFF; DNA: TGTGCCAGCACTGGGACTAGCGGGCTCTACAATGAGCAGTTCTTC
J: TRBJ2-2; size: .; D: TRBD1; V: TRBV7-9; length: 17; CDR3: CASSFKPGQGNTGELFF; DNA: TGTGCCAGCAGCTTCAAGCCGGGACAGGGCAACACCGGGGAGCTGTTTTTT
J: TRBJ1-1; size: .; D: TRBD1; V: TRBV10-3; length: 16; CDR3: CAISEPGQGVNTEAFF; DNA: TGTGCCATCAGTGAGCCGGGACAGGGGGTGAACACTGAAGCTTTCTTT
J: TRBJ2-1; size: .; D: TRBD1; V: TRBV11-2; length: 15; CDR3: CASSLGDRGVYEQFF; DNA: TGTGCCAGCAGCTTAGGAGACAGGGGCGTCTATGAGCAGTTCTTC
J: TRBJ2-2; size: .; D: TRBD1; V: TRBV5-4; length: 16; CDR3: CASSYRTGWDPGELFF; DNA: TGTGCCAGCAGCTACCGGACAGGGTGGGATCCCGGGGAGCTGTTTTTT
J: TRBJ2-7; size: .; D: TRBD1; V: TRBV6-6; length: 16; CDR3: CASSYGPGTGGNEQYF; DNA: TGTGCCAGCAGTTACGGACCCGGGACAGGGGGCAACGAGCAGTACTTC
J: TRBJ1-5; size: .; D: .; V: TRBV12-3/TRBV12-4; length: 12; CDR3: CASSLEGQPQHF; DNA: TGTGCCAGCAGTTTGGAGGGGCAGCCCCAGCATTTT
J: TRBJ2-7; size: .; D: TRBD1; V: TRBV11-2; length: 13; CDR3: CASSLDRTGGIGF; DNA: TGTGCCAGCAGCTTAGATCGAACAGGGGGCATTGGATTC
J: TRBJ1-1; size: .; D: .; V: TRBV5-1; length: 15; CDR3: CASSPIGGVNTEAFF; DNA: TGCGCCAGCAGCCCGATCGGAGGGGTGAACACTGAAGCTTTCTTT
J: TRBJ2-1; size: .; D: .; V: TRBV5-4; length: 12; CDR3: CASSKQNNEQFF; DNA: TGTGCCAGCAGCAAACAGAACAATGAGCAGTTCTTC
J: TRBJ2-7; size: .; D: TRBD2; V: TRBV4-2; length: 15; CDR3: CASSQAERGGYEQYF; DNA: TGTGCCAGCAGCCAAGCCGAGCGGGGGGGCTACGAGCAGTACTTC
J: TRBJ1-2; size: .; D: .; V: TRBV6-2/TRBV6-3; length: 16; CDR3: CASSHRPSQVYYGYTF; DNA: TGTGCCAGCAGTCACCGCCCGTCACAGGTTTACTATGGCTACACCTTC
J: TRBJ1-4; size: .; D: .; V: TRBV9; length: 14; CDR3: CASSVGGANEKLFF; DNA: TGTGCCAGCAGCGTAGGGGGGGCTAATGAAAAACTGTTTTTT
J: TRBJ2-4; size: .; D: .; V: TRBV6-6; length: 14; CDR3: CASSPGVNKNIQYF; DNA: TGTGCCAGCAGCCCCGGGGTGAACAAAAACATTCAGTACTTC
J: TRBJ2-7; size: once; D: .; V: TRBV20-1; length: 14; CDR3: CSASIRGGTYEQYF; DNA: TGCAGTGCTAGTATTCGGGGCGGGACCTACGAGCAGTACTTC
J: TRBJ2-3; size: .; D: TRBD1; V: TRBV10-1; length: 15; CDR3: CASSARQGETDTQYF; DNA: TGCGCCAGCAGTGCAAGACAGGGAGAAACAGATACGCAGTATTTT
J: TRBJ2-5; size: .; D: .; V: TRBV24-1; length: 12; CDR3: CATSGNRETQYF; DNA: TGTGCCACCAGTGGAAACCGGGAGACCCAGTACTTC
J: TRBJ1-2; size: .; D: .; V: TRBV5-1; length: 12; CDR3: CASSLDRDGYTF; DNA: TGCGCCAGCAGCTTGGACAGGGACGGCTACACCTTC
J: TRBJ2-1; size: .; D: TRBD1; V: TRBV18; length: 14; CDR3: CASSPPGRGNEQFF; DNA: TGTGCCAGCTCACCTCCGGGCAGGGGGAATGAGCAGTTCTTC
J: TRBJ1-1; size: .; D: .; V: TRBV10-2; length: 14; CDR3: CASMNERLNTEAFF; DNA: TGCGCCAGCATGAATGAGCGTCTGAACACTGAAGCTTTCTTT
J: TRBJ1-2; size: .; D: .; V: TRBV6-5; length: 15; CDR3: CASSSRTDGGRGYTF; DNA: TGTGCCAGCAGCTCCAGGACCGACGGGGGGCGAGGCTACACCTTC
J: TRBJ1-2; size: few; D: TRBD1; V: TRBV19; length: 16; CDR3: CASSIRTGQGMSGYTF; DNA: TGTGCCAGTAGTATTCGGACAGGGCAAGGCATGAGTGGCTACACCTTC
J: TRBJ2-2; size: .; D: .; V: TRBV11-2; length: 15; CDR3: CASRSHGAHPGELFF; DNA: TGTGCCAGCAGATCACATGGGGCGCATCCCGGGGAGCTGTTTTTT
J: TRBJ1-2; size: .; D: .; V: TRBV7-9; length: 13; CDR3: CASSLDTGPSYTF; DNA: TGTGCCAGCAGCTTAGATACAGGGCCGAGCTACACCTTC
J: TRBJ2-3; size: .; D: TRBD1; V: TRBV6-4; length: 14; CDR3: CASSALTGADTQYF; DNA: TGTGCCAGCAGTGCCCTGACAGGGGCAGATACGCAGTATTTT
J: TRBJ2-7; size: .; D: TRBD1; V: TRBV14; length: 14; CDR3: CASSRDSSSYEQYF; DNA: TGTGCCAGCAGCCGGGACAGCTCGTCCTACGAGCAGTACTTC
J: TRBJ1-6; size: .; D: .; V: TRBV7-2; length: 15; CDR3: CASSWWTINNSPLHF; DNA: TGTGCCAGCAGCTGGTGGACAATTAATAATTCACCCCTCCACTTT
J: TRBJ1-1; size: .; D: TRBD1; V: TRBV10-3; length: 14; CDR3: CAISGGQPNTEAFF; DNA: TGTGCCATCAGTGGGGGACAGCCGAACACTGAAGCTTTCTTT
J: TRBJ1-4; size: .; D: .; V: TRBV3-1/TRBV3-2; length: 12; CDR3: CASSQGAEKLFF; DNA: TGTGCCAGCAGCCAAGGAGCTGAAAAACTGTTTTTT
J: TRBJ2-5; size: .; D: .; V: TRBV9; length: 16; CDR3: CASSVALQEPQETQYF; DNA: TGTGCCAGCAGCGTAGCTTTACAGGAACCCCAAGAGACCCAGTACTTC
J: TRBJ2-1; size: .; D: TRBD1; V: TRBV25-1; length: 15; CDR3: CASSDFGTGANEQFF; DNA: TGTGCCAGCAGTGATTTTGGGACAGGGGCCAATGAGCAGTTCTTC
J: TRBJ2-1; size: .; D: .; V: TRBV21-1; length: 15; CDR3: CASSKGGGSYNEQFF; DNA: TGTGCCAGCAGCAAAGGGGGGGGCTCCTACAATGAGCAGTTCTTC
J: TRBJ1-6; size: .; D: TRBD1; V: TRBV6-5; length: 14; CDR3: CASIQDRLIGSLHF; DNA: TGTGCCAGCATTCAGGACAGGCTTATTGGGTCCCTCCACTTT
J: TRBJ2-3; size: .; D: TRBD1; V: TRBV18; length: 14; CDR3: CASSLGTGTDTQYF; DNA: TGTGCCAGCTCACTCGGGACAGGCACAGATACGCAGTATTTT
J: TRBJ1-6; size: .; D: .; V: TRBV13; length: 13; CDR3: CASTAENNSPLHF; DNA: TGTGCCTCCACGGCGGAGAATAATTCACCCCTCCACTTT